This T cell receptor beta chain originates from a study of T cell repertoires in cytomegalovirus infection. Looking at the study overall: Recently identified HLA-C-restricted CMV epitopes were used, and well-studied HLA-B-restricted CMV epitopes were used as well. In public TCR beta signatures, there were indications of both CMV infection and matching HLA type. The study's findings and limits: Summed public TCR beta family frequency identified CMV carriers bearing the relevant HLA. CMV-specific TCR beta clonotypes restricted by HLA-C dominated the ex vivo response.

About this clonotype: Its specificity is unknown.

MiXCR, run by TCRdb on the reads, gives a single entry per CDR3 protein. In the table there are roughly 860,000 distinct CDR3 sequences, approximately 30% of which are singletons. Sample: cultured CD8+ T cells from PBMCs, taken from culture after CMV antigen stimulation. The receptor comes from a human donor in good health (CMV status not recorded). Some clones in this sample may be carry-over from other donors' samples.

The CDR3 DNA reads as TGCAGTGCCGCCGGGAGGTCTTATGGCTACACCTTC. Translation gives CSAAGRSYGYTF. The chain uses TRBV20-1 and TRBJ1-2; D ambiguous. CDR3 length: 12 amino acids. CDR1 is DFQATT, CDR2 SNEGSKA, per germline (reference sequence). Trimming shortened V by 6 bases and J by 5 bases, and 13 bases separated the two germline ends.